These T cell receptor beta chains were read from a single sample in a study of CD8 T cells in Susac syndrome. From the immunoSEQ multiplex PCR reads, TCRdb called clonotypes with MiXCR, one entry per CDR3 protein. The sample carries over 150,000 distinct CDR3 sequences, around 94% recorded once. The sample was CD4+ T cells from PBMCs. The receptors here all came from a human donor with Susac syndrome. The CDR3 runs from the conserved cysteine through the conserved F or W.

TRBJ2-7 TRBV2 CASSEALRGPIYEQYF
TRBJ1-2 TRBV5-4 CASSLFEPGAVGYTF
TRBJ2-7 TRBV30 CAWSAGVVTNEQYF
TRBJ2-5 TRBV27 CASSLFGETQYF
TRBJ2-5 TRBV20-1 CSAGDSDQETQYF
TRBJ2-1 TRBV6-6 CASMRGHTWYNEQFF
TRBJ1-5 TRBV7-2 CASTLDSGAQHF
TRBJ1-2 TRBV30 CAWGHYGYTF
TRBJ2-2 TRBV30 CAWSVSVAGELFF
TRBJ1-1 TRBV10-3 CAISEGGSAFF
TRBJ2-5 TRBV6-5 CASRALETQYF
TRBJ1-2 TRBV5-1 CASSMGRDRNNYGYTF
TRBJ2-1 TRBV6-6 CASSYRSGGNNEQFF
TRBJ2-7 TRBV30 CAWDRVGSYEQYF
TRBJ2-3 TRBV7-6 CASSLGHGAWSTDTQYF
TRBJ2-5 TRBV9 CASSPRPEVAGTKETQYF
TRBJ1-1 TRBV11-3 CASSPREGTEAFF
TRBJ2-7 TRBV15 CATSRDYGDEQYF
TRBJ2-7 TRBV5-1 CASSLGLAGGSSYEQYF
TRBJ2-1 TRBV9 CASSGGFAYNEQFF
TRBJ2-5 TRBV29-1 CSVTGSGRAQETQYF
TRBJ2-7 TRBV27 CASSFGPGGGSYEQYF
TRBJ2-5 TRBV20-1 CSAWDRGRQQTQYF
TRBJ2-6 TRBV6-2/TRBV6-3 CASREPGANVLTF
TRBJ1-5 TRBV15 CATSRDGFSNQPQHF
TRBJ2-2 TRBV2 CASSENTNTGELFF
TRBJ2-3 TRBV20-1 CSAARGLSTDTQYF
TRBJ2-7 TRBV4-2 CASSQDVGSGSYEQYF
TRBJ2-7 TRBV27 CASRTGFHEQYF